This T cell receptor (beta chain) was profiled in a study of blood T cell repertoires in COVID-19. Trimming shortened V by 4 bases and J by 10 bases, and 18 bases separated the two germline ends. CDR3 length: 14 residues. Germline CDR1 SGHRS, CDR2 YFSETQ. Assay used: immunoSEQ multiplex PCR; TCRdb lists only in-frame clones, some missing. The sample lists about 130,000 clones, about 70% occurring once. The receptor's source is a man aged 80 or over with COVID-19, enrolled during active disease. The sample was peripheral blood. The chain uses TRBV5-1 and TRBJ1-5; no firm D call. CDR3 sequence reads: CASSPGNTMGPQHF. CDR3 sequence (DNA): TGCGCCAGCAGCCCCGGGAACACAATGGGACCCCAGCATTTT.